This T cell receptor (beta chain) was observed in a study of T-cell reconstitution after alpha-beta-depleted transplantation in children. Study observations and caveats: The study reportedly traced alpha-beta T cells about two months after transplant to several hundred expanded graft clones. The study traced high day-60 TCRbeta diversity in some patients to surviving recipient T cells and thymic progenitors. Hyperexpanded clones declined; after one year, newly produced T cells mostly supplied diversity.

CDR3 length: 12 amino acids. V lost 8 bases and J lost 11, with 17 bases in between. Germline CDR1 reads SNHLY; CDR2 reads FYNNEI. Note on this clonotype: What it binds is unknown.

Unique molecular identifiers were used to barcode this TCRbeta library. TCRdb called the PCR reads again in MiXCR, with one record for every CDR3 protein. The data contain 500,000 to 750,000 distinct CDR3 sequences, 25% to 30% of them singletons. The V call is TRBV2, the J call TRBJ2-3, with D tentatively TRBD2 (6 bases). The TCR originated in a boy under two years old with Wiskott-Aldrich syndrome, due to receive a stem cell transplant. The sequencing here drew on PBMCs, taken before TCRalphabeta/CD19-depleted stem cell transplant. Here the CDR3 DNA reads TGTGCCAGCCGGGGGTCTCGTGAGAAGCAGTATTTT. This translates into CASRGSREKQYF.